Below, 25 T cell receptor beta chains from the same sample are listed, as sequenced in a study of response to subunit inactivated influenza vaccine. MiXCR was run by TCRdb on the RT-PCR reads, yielding one entry per CDR3 protein. This table has some 640,000 distinct CDR3 sequences, roughly 14% appearing once. Material: PBMCs from blood, obtained less than 15 days before vaccination. The receptors were sampled from a man between 50 and 59 years old who received an inactivated influenza vaccine.

This clonotype was seen at least ten times. The chain links TRBV7-9 to TRBJ2-1; 10 bases map to TRBD2. Germline V gene data show CDR1 as SEHNR and CDR2 as FQNEAQ (reference sequence). The V segment lost 6 bases and the J segment 0 bases; nucleotides outside the gene matches: 2. This CDR3 contains 15 residues. CDR3 protein: CASSLAGASYNEQFF. CDR3 DNA: TGTGCCAGCAGTCTAGCGGGGGCCTCCTACAATGAGCAGTTCTTC.

The V gene is TRBV12-3 or TRBV12-4, the J gene TRBJ2-3; D gene uncertain. This CDR3 is built from 14 residues. V was trimmed by 6 bases and J by 1 base, leaving 11 bases between them. CDR3 sequence reads: CASRLLWGTDTQYF. The CDR3 bases are TGTGCCAGCAGATTACTCTGGGGCACAGATACGCAGTATTTT.

The V and J genes are TRBV3-1 and TRBJ1-2; D is ambiguous. This CDR3 comprises 13 residues. Germline values: CDR1 LGHDT, CDR2 YNNKEL (reference sequence). Trimming shortened V by 1 base and J by 3 bases, and 6 bases separated the two germline ends. This CDR3 is CASSQVSDYGYTF. The CDR3 nucleotides are TGTGCCAGCAGCCAAGTATCTGACTATGGCTACACCTTC.

The V call is TRBV2, the J call TRBJ2-6; TRBD1 aligns across 11 bases. Losses at the gene ends were 0 bases for V and 0 bases for J; bases not matched to a gene: 7. Germline V gives CDR1 SNHLY, CDR2 FYNNEI. The CDR3 is 20 amino acids. CDR3 coding DNA: TGTGCCAGCAGTGAAGCGCTTCTCGGGACAGGGGGCTCTGGGGCCAACGTCCTGACTTTC. It specifies CASSEALLGTGGSGANVLTF.

The chain uses TRBV5-4 and TRBJ2-5, with a possible D match to TRBD1 (6 bases). V was pared by 5 bases and J by 2 bases, with 13 bases between. Germline CDR1 and CDR2: SGHNT and YYREEE (reference sequence). The CDR3 length is 14 residues. In DNA, the CDR3 is TGTGCCAGCAGTACGGACAGCACGCAAGAGACCCAGTACTTC. Protein product: CASSTDSTQETQYF. Together with reference TRBV5-4 and TRBJ2-5, the CDR3 gives the full variable domain: ETGVTQSPTHLIKTRGQQVTLRCSSQSGHNTVSWYQQALGQGPQFIFQYYREEENGRGNFPPRFSGLQFPNYSSELNVNALELDDSALYLCASSTDSTQETQYFGPGTRLLVL.

This clonotype is termed medium-sized (0.01 to 0.1%). V gene TRBV7-2 combines with J gene TRBJ2-3, with 8 bases lining up with TRBD2. The CDR3 spans 15 residues. Germline-derived CDR1 and CDR2 are SGHTA and FQGNSA. Losses at the gene ends were 0 bases for V and 6 bases for J; bases not matched to a gene: 5. CDR3 sequence reads: CASSLAGAGADTQYF. CDR3 DNA: TGTGCCAGCAGCTTAGCTGGAGCGGGAGCCGATACGCAGTATTTT.

This clonotype was seen only a few times. A junction end diverges from the germline sequence, so it may reflect a read error. The chain is built from TRBV5-1 and TRBJ2-2, with D tentatively TRBD1 (8 bases). The length of the CDR3 is 16 residues. Germline values: CDR1 SGHRS, CDR2 YFSETQ. The DNA for the CDR3 is TGCGCCAGCAGTTTGGGGGGGACAGGCCCCACCGGGGAGCTGTTTTTT. Its protein product is CASSLGGTGPTGELFF.

There are a few counts of this clonotype. The chain is built from TRBV18 and TRBJ2-3; D is uncertain. V lost 0 bases and J 3 bases, leaving 7 bases between the germline ends. The CDR3 has 14 amino acids. The V gene's germline CDR1 is KGHSH and CDR2 LQKENI. CDR3 region: CASSPPTNTDTQYF. The DNA for the CDR3 is TGTGCCAGCTCACCACCTACTAATACAGATACGCAGTATTTT.

This clonotype was seen a handful of times. The CDR3 DNA follows: TGTGCCAGCAGTTACGGACAGGGATCAGGCTATGGCTACACCTTC. It is translated as CASSYGQGSGYGYTF. The V and J genes are TRBV6-2 or TRBV6-3 and TRBJ1-2; TRBD1 matches at 8 bases. Trimming removed 2 bases from V and 4 bases from J; junction bases left unmatched: 6. CDR3 length: 15 residues. Germline CDR1 MNHEY, CDR2 SVGEGT.

This clonotype was counted a few times. V is TRBV15 and J is TRBJ2-2, with a tentative D call TRBD2 (5 bases). This CDR3 has 15 residues. The germline V and J ends were trimmed by 0 bases and 6 bases, with 11 bases remaining between them. Per the germline V gene, CDR1 is LNHNV and CDR2 is YYDKDF (reference sequence). DNA of the CDR3: TGTGCCACCAGCAGAGATCGGGCTAGCCCCGGGGAGCTGTTTTTT. Protein: CATSRDRASPGELFF.

This clonotype occurred a few times. The rearrangement uses TRBV6-2 or TRBV6-3 and TRBJ1-2, with D maybe TRBD1 (6 bases). Trimming took 3 bases from V and 5 from J, leaving 13 bases between them. This CDR3 has 14 residues. Germline lookup yields CDR1 MNHEY and CDR2 SVGEGT. CDR3 sequence reads: CASSYPDRTYGYTF. The CDR3 nucleotides are TGTGCCAGCAGTTATCCCGACAGGACATATGGCTACACCTTC.

The gene calls are TRBV11-2 and TRBJ2-1; TRBD1 aligns across 9 bases. Germline assignment: CDR1 SGHAT and CDR2 FQNNGV. Germline trimming cut 3 bases from V and 5 bases from J; bases unmatched to any gene: 5. This CDR3 has 15 residues. The CDR3 DNA follows: TGTGCCAGCAGCTTTGACAGGGGGGCCAACAATGAGCAGTTCTTC. Its protein is CASSFDRGANNEQFF.

This rearrangement joins TRBV6-5 to TRBJ1-2; D call uncertain. The ends were cut back, 2 bases at V and 0 bases at J, with 16 bases in the middle. CDR1 is MNHEY and CDR2 is SVGAGI in the germline V gene. The CDR3 is 17 residues long. CDR3 DNA sequence: TGTGCCAGCAGTTACCTTTTCTCAGGATTCCCTAACTATGGCTACACCTTC. Translating gives CASSYLFSGFPNYGYTF.

This clonotype was seen a few times. For the CDR3, the DNA is TGTGCCAGCAGCTTGGGGCAGCCAACTGGGGCCAACGTCCTGACTTTC. Protein sequence: CASSLGQPTGANVLTF. This chain connects TRBV7-2 to TRBJ2-6; TRBD1 is a possible D gene (5 bases). Trimming removed 3 bases at V and 2 bases at J, with 11 bases between. The germline gives CDR1 SGHTA, CDR2 FQGNSA. This CDR3 is built from 16 residues. Drawing the rest from reference TRBV7-2 and TRBJ2-6, the complete variable domain is GAGVSQSPSNKVTEKGKDVELRCDPISGHTALYWYRQSLGQGLEFLIYFQGNSAPDKSGLPSDRFSAERTGGSVSTLTIQRTQQEDSAVYLCASSLGQPTGANVLTFGAGSRLTVL.

This clonotype was seen a handful of times. The chain joins TRBV18 to TRBJ2-3; no clear D gene. The CDR3 extends over 14 amino acids. V was clipped by 2 bases and J by 6 bases, with 12 bases between them. The germline gives CDR1 KGHSH, CDR2 LQKENI. The CDR3 nucleotides read TGTGCCAGCTCACCAGGTTCCCAGCCGGATACGCAGTATTTT. Its protein is CASSPGSQPDTQYF.

This chain connects TRBV5-6 to TRBJ1-2, with D possibly being TRBD1 (5 bases). V was cut by 4 bases and J by 4 bases, with 14 bases left in between. The CDR3 contains 14 residues. CDR1 is SGHDT and CDR2 is YYEEEE in the germline V gene. The CDR3: CASSVGQAPYGYTF. CDR3 sequence (DNA): TGTGCCAGCAGCGTGGGGCAGGCTCCCTATGGCTACACCTTC.

This clonotype was seen a handful of times. V usage is TRBV12-3 or TRBV12-4 and J usage is TRBJ1-1; no reliable D call. V gave up 5 bases and J gave up 0 bases, with 10 bases separating them. The CDR3 is 14 amino acids. The DNA for the CDR3 is TGTGCCAGCAGTACCCTGGGCGTGAACACTGAAGCTTTCTTT. This gives the protein CASSTLGVNTEAFF.

This clonotype showed up just a few times. The chain has TRBV7-2 and TRBJ2-3; D is possibly TRBD2 (5 bases). Trimming cost V 3 bases and J 4 bases, with 11 bases left between them. The CDR3 length is 14 residues. CDR1 is SGHTA and CDR2 is FQGNSA in the germline V gene. CDR3: CASSFRGSADTQYF. DNA of the CDR3: TGTGCCAGCAGCTTCCGTGGTAGCGCAGATACGCAGTATTTT.

The rearrangement joins TRBV6-5 to TRBJ1-1; D gene uncertain. From germline, CDR1 is MNHEY and CDR2 SVGAGI. The CDR3 has 15 amino acids. Trimming removed 4 bases from V and 0 bases from J, with 12 bases in between. The CDR3 region has the DNA TGTGCCAGCAGTTTAGCCGGGTCTTTGAACACTGAAGCTTTCTTT. Amino acid sequence: CASSLAGSLNTEAFF.

The chain is built from TRBV20-1 and TRBJ2-1, with 9 bases matching TRBD2. J was trimmed by 4 bases and V by 4 bases; bases with no gene match: 8. The CDR3 runs to 15 residues. In germline, CDR1 is DFQATT, CDR2 SNEGSKA (reference sequence). The CDR3 region has the DNA TGCAGTGCTATCCCGACTAGCGGAGATTACAATGAGCAGTTCTTC. Its protein is CSAIPTSGDYNEQFF.

A few counts support this clonotype. The DNA for the CDR3 is TGTGCCAGCAGTTACCCTCGTGGGACAGCCTGGGGAGAGACCCAGTACTTC. It yields the protein CASSYPRGTAWGETQYF. The V gene is TRBV6-2 or TRBV6-3, the J gene TRBJ2-5; TRBD1 matches 7 bases. The germline gives CDR1 MNHEY, CDR2 SVGEGT. This CDR3 is 17 amino acids long. The ends lost 2 bases at V and 4 bases at J; junction bases unmatched: 13.

In its sample, this clonotype was seen many times. V usage is TRBV12-3 or TRBV12-4 and J usage is TRBJ1-2; D remains ambiguous. This CDR3 spans 15 amino acids. V lost 5 bases and J lost 1, with 14 bases in between. DNA for the CDR3: TGTGCCAGCAGTGCCTGGGATCCCGTTAACTATGGCTACACCTTC. Its translation: CASSAWDPVNYGYTF.

This chain connects TRBV25-1 to TRBJ1-3, with a weak D call TRBD1 (5 bases). Germline V lookup: CDR1 MGHDK, CDR2 SYGVNS. Trimming took off 6 bases at V and 0 bases at J, with 12 bases between the two ends. CDR3 size: 15 residues. CDR3 residues: CASRDQGISGNTIYF. As DNA, the CDR3 is TGTGCCAGCAGGGATCAGGGCATCTCTGGAAACACCATATATTTT.

This clonotype was detected only a few times. The rearrangement uses TRBV29-1 and TRBJ2-7, with TRBD2 matching 7 bases. This CDR3 contains 15 residues. CDR1 is SQVTM, CDR2 ANQGSEA, per germline. Germline trimming cut 7 bases from V and 3 bases from J; bases unmatched to any gene: 15. DNA of the CDR3: TGCAGCGCTAGGGGAGGGTCCTCCACAGACTACGAGCAGTACTTC. As protein: CSARGGSSTDYEQYF.

The rearrangement links TRBV30 to TRBJ1-1; D gene uncertain. In germline, CDR1 is GTSNPN, CDR2 SVGIG (reference sequence). This CDR3 has 15 residues. The V and J ends lost 2 bases and 1 base respectively, with 14 bases between them. This chain's CDR3 is CAWSPSRRANTEAFF. CDR3 bases: TGTGCCTGGAGTCCCTCAAGACGGGCGAACACTGAAGCTTTCTTT.